One and the same sample provided the 9 T cell receptor beta chains below, sequenced in a study of shared clonotypes between healthy human individuals. Produced via immunoSEQ multiplex PCR; TCRdb's table is partial and in-frame only. The repertoire holds millions of clones, 85% to 95% seen once, with over 0.12% in the top ten. The specimen was naive CD4+ T cells sorted from blood. Stated subset: CD45RA+ positively selected. All receptors derive from a man between 18 and 29 years old in good health.

This sequence joins TRBV6-1 and TRBJ2-2, with D possibly being TRBD1 (6 bases). Germline CDR1 MNHNS, CDR2 SASEGT. CDR3 length: 14 amino acids. The V gene lost 7 bases and the J gene lost 1 base, with 10 bases spanning the gap. The CDR3 nucleotides are TGTGCCAGCAACCACAGGGTGAACACCGGGGAGCTGTTTTTT. Its protein is CASNHRVNTGELFF.

This chain links TRBV5-1 with TRBJ1-1; 7 positions match TRBD1. Germline V gene lookup returns CDR1 SGHRS and CDR2 YFSETQ. The CDR3 runs 15 residues. Germline trimming cut 4 bases from V and 1 base from J; bases unmatched to any gene: 7. CDR3 residues: CASSGIGTANTEAFF. CDR3 in DNA: TGCGCCAGCAGCGGTATCGGGACAGCGAACACTGAAGCTTTCTTT. Based on the CDR3 plus reference TRBV5-1 and TRBJ1-1, the full variable domain is KAGVTQTPRYLIKTRGQQVTLSCSPISGHRSVSWYQQTPGQGLQFLFEYFSETQRNKGNFPGRFSGRQFSNSRSEMNVSTLELGDSALYLCASSGIGTANTEAFFGQGTRLTVV.

The V and J genes are TRBV20-1 and TRBJ2-3, with D perhaps TRBD1 (6 bases). Trimming removed 5 bases from V and 4 bases from J, with 7 bases in between. This CDR3 spans 11 amino acids. Germline CDR1 is DFQATT and CDR2 is SNEGSKA (reference sequence). CDR3 protein: CSAGGPDTQYF. DNA for the CDR3: TGCAGTGCTGGGGGCCCAGATACGCAGTATTTT.

V usage is TRBV11-2 and J usage is TRBJ1-5; 9 bases are a match to TRBD1. The germline V gene has CDR1 SGHAT and CDR2 FQNNGV. There are 15 residues in the CDR3. Unmatched junction bases numbered 7, after V lost 3 bases and J lost 7 bases. CDR3 coding DNA: TGTGCCAGCAGCTTCACCGGGACAGGGAACCAGCCCCAGCATTTT. This sequence encodes CASSFTGTGNQPQHF. Variable domain in full (rest from reference TRBV11-2 and TRBJ1-5): EAGVAQSPRYKIIEKRQSVAFWCNPISGHATLYWYQQILGQGPKLLIQFQNNGVVDDSQLPKDRFSAERLKGVDSTLKIQPAKLEDSAVYLCASSFTGTGNQPQHFGDGTRLSIL.

V usage is TRBV7-6 and J usage is TRBJ2-1; D is possibly TRBD2 (6 bases). The CDR3 contains 15 residues. V gave up 5 bases and J gave up 0 bases, with 11 bases separating them. Germline V CDR1 and CDR2: SGHVS, FNYEAQ. The CDR3 spells CASSDRLVSYNEQFF. CDR3 DNA: TGTGCCAGCAGCGATCGACTAGTCTCCTACAATGAGCAGTTCTTC. The full variable domain, its missing parts supplied by reference TRBV7-6 and TRBJ2-1, is GAGVSQSPRYKVTKRGQDVALRCDPISGHVSLYWYRQALGQGPEFLTYFNYEAQQDKSGLPNDRFSAERPEGSISTLTIQRTEQRDSAMYRCASSDRLVSYNEQFFGPGTRLTVL.

The gene calls are TRBV5-1 and TRBJ2-3; D tentatively reads TRBD1 or TRBD2 (7 bases each). The CDR3 covers 15 residues. The germline V gene encodes CDR1 SGHRS and CDR2 YFSETQ. Trimming left V 6 bases short and J 3 bases short, with 17 bases between. The CDR3 DNA follows: TGCGCCAGCACCCTCAGGGGGGGTGAAACAGATACGCAGTATTTT. Residues: CASTLRGGETDTQYF.

The chain joins TRBV6-6 to TRBJ2-5; 8 bases align to TRBD2. The J segment lost 5 bases and the V segment lost 5 bases, leaving 7 bases of the junction unmatched. CDR1 and CDR2 from the germline V gene are MNHNY and SVGAGI (reference sequence). The CDR3 spans 14 residues. Here the CDR3 DNA reads TGTGCCAGCAGTCCGGGACTAGGGCTGGAGACCCAGTACTTC. Protein: CASSPGLGLETQYF.

J is TRBJ1-5 and V is TRBV2, with D possibly matching TRBD1 (5 bases). Germline CDR1 SNHLY, CDR2 FYNNEI. There are 14 residues in the CDR3. The V end was cut by 4 bases, the J end by 2 bases, with 9 bases between. CDR3 bases: TGTGCCAGCAGTGGGGGGTCAGGCAATCAGCCCCAGCATTTT. Amino acids: CASSGGSGNQPQHF.

This sequence joins TRBV11-2 and TRBJ2-7; 10 nucleotides match TRBD2. CDR1 SGHAT and CDR2 FQNNGV come from the germline V gene. There are 14 residues in the CDR3. Trimming removed 6 bases from V and 2 bases from J; junction bases left unmatched: 4. Here the CDR3 DNA reads TGTGCCAGCAGGAGAGCGGGAGGGACCTACGAGCAGTACTTC. Its translation: CASRRAGGTYEQYF.